The next 10 T cell receptor beta chains were all read from a single sample in a study of blood T cell repertoires in COVID-19. Clones were sequenced by immunoSEQ multiplex PCR, and TCRdb holds only the in-frame ones, with some missing. The sample lists about 250,000 clones; 85% to 90% were seen once. The sequencing input was PBMCs or T cells enriched from blood (not recorded which). Source of these receptors: a man in his forties who had recovered from COVID-19.

The rearrangement links TRBV4-3 to TRBJ1-2; D gene unclear. Germline-derived CDR1 and CDR2 are LGHNA and YSLEER. The CDR3 extends over 16 amino acids. V gave up 0 bases and J gave up 2 bases, with 13 bases separating them. The CDR3 DNA sequence: TGCGCCAGCAGCCAAGAGTCCCACGGAGCGAACTATGGCTACACCTTC. It encodes CASSQESHGANYGYTF.

The rearrangement joins TRBV5-1 to TRBJ1-1; TRBD1 matches at 7 bases. The J segment lost 1 base and the V segment lost 4 bases, leaving 7 bases of the junction unmatched. CDR3 length equals 15 residues. The germline V gene has CDR1 SGHRS and CDR2 YFSETQ. The CDR3 protein is CASSPDRVKNTEAFF. The CDR3 coding sequence is TGCGCCAGCAGCCCTGACAGGGTTAAGAACACTGAAGCTTTCTTT.

The chain joins TRBV28 to TRBJ1-2, with 8 bases lining up with TRBD1. Germline CDR1 reads MDHEN; CDR2 reads SYDVKM. The CDR3 covers 22 residues. V trimming: 8 bases; J trimming: 7 bases; junction bases outside the gene matches: 36. The DNA of the CDR3 is TGTGCCAGCCTTATAGGGGGAAGTTCGGGACAGGCAATGGGTTTCAGGTCGGGTGGCTACACCTTC. It encodes CASLIGGSSGQAMGFRSGGYTF.

The V call is TRBV15, the J call TRBJ2-7; tentatively, D is TRBD1 (6 bases). The CDR3 is 13 residues long. The germline CDR1 and CDR2 sequences are LNHNV and YYDKDF (reference sequence). V was pared by 2 bases and J by 3 bases, with 8 bases between. In DNA form, the CDR3 reads TGTGCCACCAGCAGAAGGACAGACTACGAGCAGTACTTC. Amino acids: CATSRRTDYEQYF.

The genes are TRBV10-3 and TRBJ1-1; 8 bases are a match to TRBD1. Germline V gene data show CDR1 as ENHRY and CDR2 as SYGVKD. This CDR3 region has 13 residues. V gave up 6 bases and J gave up 4 bases; unmatched junction bases: 4. CDR3 bases: TGTGCCATCAGGGACAGGGCCGGCACTGAAGCTTTCTTT. Its protein product is CAIRDRAGTEAFF.

This chain joins TRBV2 and TRBJ2-1, with D maybe TRBD1 (5 bases). The ends were cut back, 7 bases at V and 7 bases at J, with 14 bases in the middle. The CDR3 is 13 amino acids. In germline, CDR1 is SNHLY, CDR2 FYNNEI. The DNA for the CDR3 is TGTGCCAGCATCCGAACCCCAGGGAATGAGCAGTTCTTC. Its translation is CASIRTPGNEQFF. The complete variable domain, with remaining parts taken from reference TRBV2 and TRBJ2-1, reads EPEVTQTPSHQVTQMGQEVILRCVPISNHLYFYWYRQILGQKVEFLVSFYNNEISEKSEIFDDQFSVERPDGSNFTLKIRSTKLEDSAMYFCASIRTPGNEQFFGPGTRLTVL.

This clone was counted once. This chain links TRBV5-4 with TRBJ1-1; 7 nucleotides line up with TRBD1. The junction had 9 bases not matched to a gene; V was cut back by 4 bases and J by 3 bases. Germline V lookup: CDR1 SGHNT, CDR2 YYREEE (reference sequence). This CDR3 contains 15 residues. The CDR3 DNA reads as TGTGCCAGCAGCGCAACAGGGGTGGGGGACACTGAAGCTTTCTTT. This gives the protein CASSATGVGDTEAFF.

V gene TRBV9 combines with J gene TRBJ1-1; D perhaps matches TRBD1 (6 bases). The CDR3 extends over 16 amino acids. Per germline, CDR1 SGDLS and CDR2 YYNGEE. Trimming pared 3 bases from V and 4 bases from J, leaving 19 bases between. Written as DNA, the CDR3 is TGTGCCAGCAGCGCCGGATACGGACAGATCGTCACTGAAGCTTTCTTT. Translation gives CASSAGYGQIVTEAFF.

The chain uses TRBV4-3 and TRBJ2-2; the match to TRBD2 covers 12 bases. The trim removed 0 bases at V and 5 bases at J, leaving 7 bases unmatched. Germline loops: CDR1 LGHNA, CDR2 YSLEER. This CDR3 spans 18 amino acids. CDR3 protein: CASSQDWASGGATGELFF. In DNA, the CDR3 is TGCGCCAGCAGCCAAGATTGGGCTAGCGGGGGGGCAACCGGGGAGCTGTTTTTT.

The chain recombines TRBV5-1 with TRBJ2-7; D might be TRBD2 (6 bases). From germline, CDR1 is SGHRS and CDR2 YFSETQ. The CDR3 is made up of 17 amino acids. The V end lost 0 bases, the J end lost 5 bases, and 21 bases lay between the germline ends. The chain's CDR3 is CASSLDPVGRGSNEQYF. Here the CDR3 DNA reads TGCGCCAGCAGCTTGGACCCGGTGGGGCGGGGCTCTAACGAGCAGTACTTC.